These T cell receptor beta chains were read from a single sample in a study of cytomegalovirus exposure and HLA in healthy donors. Here immunoSEQ multiplex PCR was the method, and the copy in TCRdb shows in-frame clones only, minus some. This table has some 110,000 clones, 75% to 85% appearing once. The sequencing sample was made of PBMCs. These receptors all stem from a man aged 18-30 years in good health and CMV-seronegative. Both conserved end residues are part of each CDR3. A D gene is named only where the DNA matches it firmly. Size values are once, few and many counts, or a class for expanded clones, and some rows have none.

>TRBJ2-5|NA|NA|TRBV4-1|13
CASSRGQRETQYF
TGCGCCAGCAGCCGAGGACAGAGGGAGACCCAGTACTTC
>TRBJ2-7|TRBD2|NA|TRBV28|15
CASKQTSGSKGEQYF
TGTGCCAGCAAGCAGACTAGCGGGAGTAAAGGGGAGCAGTACTTC
>TRBJ1-2|TRBD1|NA|TRBV7-6|16
CASSSAGQGEDYGYTF
TGTGCCAGCAGCTCCGCTGGACAGGGGGAGGACTATGGCTACACCTTC
>TRBJ2-7|NA|NA|TRBV7-6|14
CASSLSSVSYEQYF
TGTGCCAGCAGCTTATCGTCCGTCTCCTACGAGCAGTACTTC
>TRBJ1-4|NA|NA|TRBV5-1|14
CASSSTGLSEKLFF
TGCGCCAGCAGCAGCACAGGGTTGAGTGAAAAACTGTTTTTT
>TRBJ2-5|TRBD2|NA|TRBV6-6|14
CASSNRGGVETQYF
TGTGCCAGCAGTAACCGGGGGGGCGTAGAGACCCAGTACTTC
>TRBJ1-3|NA|few|TRBV5-1|14
CASSLAFSGNTIYF
TGCGCCAGCAGCTTGGCGTTCTCTGGAAACACCATATATTTT
>TRBJ2-3|TRBD1|NA|TRBV2|16
CASSRGLSASTDTQYF
TGTGCCAGCAGTAGGGGGCTGAGTGCTAGCACAGATACGCAGTATTTT
>TRBJ2-2|NA|once|TRBV25-1|16
CASSEFGQINTGELFF
TGTGCCAGCAGTGAATTCGGACAGATAAACACCGGGGAGCTGTTTTTT
>TRBJ2-1|NA|many|TRBV6-5|13
CASGWRDFNEQFF
TGTGCCAGCGGTTGGAGGGATTTCAATGAGCAGTTCTTC
>TRBJ1-4|NA|once|TRBV27|14
CASRTGGAEEKLFF
TGTGCCAGCCGTACGGGGGGCGCGGAAGAAAAACTGTTTTTT
>TRBJ1-2|NA|NA|TRBV15|14
CATSRDTANYGYTF
TGTGCCACCAGCAGAGATACAGCTAACTATGGCTACACCTTC
>TRBJ2-3|NA|NA|TRBV6-5|14
CASSERQGPDTQYF
TGTGCCAGCAGTGAACGGCAGGGGCCAGATACGCAGTATTTT
>TRBJ2-1|TRBD2|NA|TRBV30|16
CAWRPAGGTTYNEQFF
TGTGCCTGGAGACCAGCGGGAGGGACCACGTACAATGAGCAGTTCTTC
>TRBJ2-1|TRBD2|NA|TRBV2|16
CASSTSSGSIDNEQFF
TGTGCCAGCAGTACCAGTAGCGGGAGCATCGACAATGAGCAGTTCTTC
>TRBJ1-1|NA|NA|TRBV25-1|15
CASSVRGQPNTEAFF
TGTGCCAGCAGTGTTCGTGGACAGCCGAACACTGAAGCTTTCTTT
>TRBJ2-7|NA|NA|TRBV5-6|14
CASSLVADSYEQYF
TGTGCCAGCAGCTTGGTGGCGGACTCCTACGAGCAGTACTTC
>TRBJ1-2|TRBD1|NA|TRBV19|17
CASSIAQGLANYYGYTF
TGTGCCAGTAGTATAGCACAGGGGTTAGCTAACTACTATGGCTACACCTTC
>TRBJ2-1|TRBD2|NA|TRBV6-5|15
CASSYGLAGGNEQFF
TGTGCCAGCAGTTACGGACTAGCGGGAGGAAATGAGCAGTTCTTC
>TRBJ1-2|TRBD1|NA|TRBV5-8|15
CASSLEGQVYGGYTF
TGTGCCAGCAGCTTGGAGGGACAGGTATATGGCGGCTACACCTTC
>TRBJ2-1|NA|NA|TRBV6-5|14
CASSYSGNYNEQFF
TGTGCCAGCAGTTACTCCGGGAATTACAATGAGCAGTTCTTC
>TRBJ1-1|TRBD1|NA|TRBV12-5|15
CASGLVPGQDTEAFF
TGTGCTAGTGGTTTGGTCCCCGGACAGGACACTGAAGCTTTCTTT
>TRBJ2-3|TRBD2|NA|TRBV27|15
CASSLTASGRGTQYF
TGTGCCAGCAGTCTCACTGCTAGCGGGAGGGGTACGCAGTATTTT
>TRBJ2-3|TRBD2|NA|TRBV7-2|17
CASSLGPSGALTDTQYF
TGTGCCAGCAGCTTAGGTCCTAGCGGGGCCCTCACAGATACGCAGTATTTT
>TRBJ2-1|TRBD1|NA|TRBV5-6|15
CASSWWTGAYNEQFF
TGTGCCAGCAGCTGGTGGACAGGGGCCTACAATGAGCAGTTCTTC
>TRBJ2-5|NA|once|TRBV5-1|14
CASSFLEIQETQYF
TGCGCCAGCAGCTTCCTAGAGATCCAAGAGACCCAGTACTTC
>TRBJ1-2|NA|NA|TRBV5-8|11
CASSLESGYTF
TGTGCCAGCAGCTTGGAATCCGGGTACACCTTC
>TRBJ2-5|TRBD1|NA|TRBV15|18
CATSRVRGATGNQETQYF
TGTGCCACCAGCAGAGTCCGGGGAGCGACAGGGAACCAAGAGACCCAGTACTTC
>TRBJ1-1|NA|few|TRBV27|13
CASSLVWEAEAFF
TGTGCCAGCAGTTTAGTCTGGGAGGCTGAAGCTTTCTTT
>TRBJ1-1|TRBD1|once|TRBV12-5|14
CASGLGQGPGEAFF
TGTGCTAGTGGTTTGGGACAGGGGCCGGGTGAAGCTTTCTTT
>TRBJ1-2|NA|NA|TRBV5-4|17
CASSLGLQGNGDYGYTF
TGTGCCAGCAGCTTGGGGTTACAGGGAAACGGGGACTATGGCTACACCTTC
>TRBJ2-7|TRBD1|few|TRBV6-5|14
CASSYGTGVYEQYF
TGTGCCAGCAGTTACGGGACAGGGGTCTACGAGCAGTACTTC
>TRBJ1-2|NA|NA|TRBV23-1|15
CASSQSGKGVGGYTF
TGCGCCAGCAGTCAGAGCGGAAAGGGAGTTGGTGGCTACACCTTC
>TRBJ2-1|NA|NA|TRBV5-4|10
CAEGADEQFF
TGTGCGGAAGGGGCCGATGAGCAGTTCTTC
>TRBJ1-3|NA|NA|TRBV6-1|12
CATLGGARTIYF
TGTGCCACCCTTGGTGGGGCAAGGACCATATATTTT
>TRBJ2-5|NA|NA|TRBV19|12
CASRQSGETQYF
TGTGCCAGTAGACAGTCTGGGGAGACCCAGTACTTC
>TRBJ1-2|NA|NA|TRBV4-1|14
CASSQAGQPFGYTF
TGCGCCAGCAGCCAAGCCGGACAGCCATTTGGCTACACCTTC
>TRBJ2-1|NA|NA|TRBV5-8|15
CASSSRDFAYNEQFF
TGTGCCAGCAGCTCCCGGGACTTTGCCTACAATGAGCAGTTCTTC
>TRBJ2-5|TRBD1|NA|TRBV7-9|13
CASSSRTGVIQYF
TGTGCCAGCAGCTCGCGGACAGGGGTTATCCAGTACTTC